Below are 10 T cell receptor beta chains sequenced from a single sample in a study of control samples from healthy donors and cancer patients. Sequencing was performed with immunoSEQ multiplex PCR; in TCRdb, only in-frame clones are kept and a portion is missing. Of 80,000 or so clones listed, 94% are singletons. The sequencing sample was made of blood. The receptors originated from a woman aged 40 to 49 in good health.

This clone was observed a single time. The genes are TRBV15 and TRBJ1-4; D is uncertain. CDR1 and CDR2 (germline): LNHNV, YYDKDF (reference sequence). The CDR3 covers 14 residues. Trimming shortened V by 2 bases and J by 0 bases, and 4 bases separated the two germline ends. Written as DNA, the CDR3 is TGTGCCACCAGCAGACCCTCAACTAATGAAAAACTGTTTTTT. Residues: CATSRPSTNEKLFF.

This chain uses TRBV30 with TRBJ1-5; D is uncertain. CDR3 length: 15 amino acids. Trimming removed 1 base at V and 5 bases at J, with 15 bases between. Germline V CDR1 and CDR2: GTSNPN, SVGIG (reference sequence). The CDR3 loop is CAWSGGFFRDQPQHF. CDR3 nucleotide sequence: TGTGCCTGGAGTGGAGGGTTTTTCAGAGATCAGCCCCAGCATTTT.

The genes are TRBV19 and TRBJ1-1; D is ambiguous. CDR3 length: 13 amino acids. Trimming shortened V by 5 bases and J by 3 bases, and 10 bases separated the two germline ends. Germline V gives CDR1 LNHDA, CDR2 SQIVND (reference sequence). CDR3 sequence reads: CASSFGRYTEAFF. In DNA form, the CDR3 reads TGTGCCAGTAGTTTTGGGAGGTACACTGAAGCTTTCTTT.

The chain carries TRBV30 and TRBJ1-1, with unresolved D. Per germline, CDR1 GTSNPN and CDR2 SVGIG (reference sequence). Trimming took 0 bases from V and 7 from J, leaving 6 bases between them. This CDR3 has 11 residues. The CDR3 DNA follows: TGTGCCTGGAGTGTATTGGTTGAAGCTTTCTTT. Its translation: CAWSVLVEAFF.

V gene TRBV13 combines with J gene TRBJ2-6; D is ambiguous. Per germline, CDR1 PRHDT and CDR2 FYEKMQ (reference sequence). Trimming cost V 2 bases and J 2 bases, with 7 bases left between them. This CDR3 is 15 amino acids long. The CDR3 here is CASSLQRAGANVLTF. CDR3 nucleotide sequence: TGTGCCAGCAGCTTACAAAGGGCTGGGGCCAACGTCCTGACTTTC. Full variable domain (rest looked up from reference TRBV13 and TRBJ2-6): AAGVIQSPRHLIKEKRETATLKCYPIPRHDTVYWYQQGPGQDPQFLISFYEKMQSDKGSIPDRFSAQQFSDYHSELNMSSLELGDSALYFCASSLQRAGANVLTFGAGSRLTVL.

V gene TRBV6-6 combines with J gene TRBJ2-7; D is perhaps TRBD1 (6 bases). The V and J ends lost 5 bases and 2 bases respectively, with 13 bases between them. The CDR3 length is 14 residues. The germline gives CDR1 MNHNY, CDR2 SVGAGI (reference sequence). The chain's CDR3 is CASSQTGSPYEQYF. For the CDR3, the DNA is TGTGCCAGCAGTCAGACAGGTAGCCCCTACGAGCAGTACTTC.

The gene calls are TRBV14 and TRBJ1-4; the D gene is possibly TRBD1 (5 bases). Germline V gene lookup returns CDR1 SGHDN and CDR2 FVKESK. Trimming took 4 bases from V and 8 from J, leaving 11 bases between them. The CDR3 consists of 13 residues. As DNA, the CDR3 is TGTGCCAGCAGCCTCCCCGGGGGGGAAAAACTGTTTTTT. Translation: CASSLPGGEKLFF. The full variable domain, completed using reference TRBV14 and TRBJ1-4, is EAGVTQFPSHSVIEKGQTVTLRCDPISGHDNLYWYRRVMGKEIKFLLHFVKESKQDESGMPNNRFLAERTGGTYSTLKVQPAELEDSGVYFCASSLPGGEKLFFGSGTQLSVL.

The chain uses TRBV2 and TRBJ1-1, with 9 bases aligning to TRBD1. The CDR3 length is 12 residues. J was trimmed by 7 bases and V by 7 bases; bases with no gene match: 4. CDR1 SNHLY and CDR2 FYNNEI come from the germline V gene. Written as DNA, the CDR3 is TGTGCCAGCAAGACAGGGGGGTTTGAAGCTTTCTTT. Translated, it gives CASKTGGFEAFF.

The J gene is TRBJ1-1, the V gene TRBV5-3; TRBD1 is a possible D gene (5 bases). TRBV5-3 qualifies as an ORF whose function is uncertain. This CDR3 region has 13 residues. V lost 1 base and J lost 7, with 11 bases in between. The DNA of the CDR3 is TGTGCCAGAAGCTTGCGGGACGGGTGTGAAGCTTTCTTT. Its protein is CARSLRDGCEAFF.

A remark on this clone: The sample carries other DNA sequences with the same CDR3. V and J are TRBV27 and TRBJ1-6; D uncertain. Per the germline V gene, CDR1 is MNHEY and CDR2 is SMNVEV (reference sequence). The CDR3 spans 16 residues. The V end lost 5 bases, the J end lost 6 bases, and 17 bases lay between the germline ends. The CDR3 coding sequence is TGTGCCAGCAGTCCGTCACTCAGTGAACCTAATTCACCCCTCCACTTT. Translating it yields CASSPSLSEPNSPLHF.